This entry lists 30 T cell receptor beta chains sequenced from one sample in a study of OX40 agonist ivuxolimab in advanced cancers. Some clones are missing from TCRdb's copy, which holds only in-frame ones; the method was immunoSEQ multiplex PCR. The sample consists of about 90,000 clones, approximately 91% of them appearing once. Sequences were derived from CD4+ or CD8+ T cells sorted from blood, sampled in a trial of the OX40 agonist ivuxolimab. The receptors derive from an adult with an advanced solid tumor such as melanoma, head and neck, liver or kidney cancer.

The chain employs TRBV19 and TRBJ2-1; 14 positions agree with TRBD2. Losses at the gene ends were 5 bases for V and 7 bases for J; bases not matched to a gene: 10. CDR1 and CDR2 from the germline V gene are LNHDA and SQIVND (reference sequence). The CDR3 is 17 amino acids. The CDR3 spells CASSLTPGLAGVNEQFF. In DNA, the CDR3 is TGTGCCAGTAGTTTGACCCCGGGACTAGCGGGAGTGAATGAGCAGTTCTTC.

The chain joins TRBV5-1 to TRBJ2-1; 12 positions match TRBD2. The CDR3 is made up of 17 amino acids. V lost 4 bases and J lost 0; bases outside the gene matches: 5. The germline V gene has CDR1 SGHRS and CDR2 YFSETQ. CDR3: CASSPTTSGSSYNEQFF. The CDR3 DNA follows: TGCGCCAGCAGCCCTACGACTAGCGGGAGCTCCTACAATGAGCAGTTCTTC. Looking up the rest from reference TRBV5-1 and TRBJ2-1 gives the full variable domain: KAGVTQTPRYLIKTRGQQVTLSCSPISGHRSVSWYQQTPGQGLQFLFEYFSETQRNKGNFPGRFSGRQFSNSRSEMNVSTLELGDSALYLCASSPTTSGSSYNEQFFGPGTRLTVL.

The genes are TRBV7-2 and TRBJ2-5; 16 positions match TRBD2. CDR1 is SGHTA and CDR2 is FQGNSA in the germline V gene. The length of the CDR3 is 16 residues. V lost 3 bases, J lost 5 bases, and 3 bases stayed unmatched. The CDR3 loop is CASSLGLAGGSETQYF. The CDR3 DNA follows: TGTGCCAGCAGCTTGGGACTAGCGGGAGGGAGTGAGACCCAGTACTTC.

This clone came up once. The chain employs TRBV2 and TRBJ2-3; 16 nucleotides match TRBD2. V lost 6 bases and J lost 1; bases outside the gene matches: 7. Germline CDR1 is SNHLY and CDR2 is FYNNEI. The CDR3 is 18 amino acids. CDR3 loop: CASRVGTSGRAGTDTQYF. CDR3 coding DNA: TGTGCCAGCAGAGTAGGGACTAGCGGGAGGGCCGGCACAGATACGCAGTATTTT.

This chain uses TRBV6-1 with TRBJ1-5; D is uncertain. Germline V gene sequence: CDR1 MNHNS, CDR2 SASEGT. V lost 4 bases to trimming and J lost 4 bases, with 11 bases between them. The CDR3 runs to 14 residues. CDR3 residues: CASSAREFNQPQHF. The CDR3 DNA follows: TGTGCCAGCAGTGCCCGAGAATTTAATCAGCCCCAGCATTTT.

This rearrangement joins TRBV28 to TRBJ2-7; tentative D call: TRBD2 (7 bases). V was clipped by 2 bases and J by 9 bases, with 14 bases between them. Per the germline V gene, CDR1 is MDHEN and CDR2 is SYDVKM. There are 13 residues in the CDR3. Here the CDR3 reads CASSLGRGDRQYF. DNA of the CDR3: TGTGCCAGCAGTTTAGGGAGGGGGGACCGGCAGTACTTC.

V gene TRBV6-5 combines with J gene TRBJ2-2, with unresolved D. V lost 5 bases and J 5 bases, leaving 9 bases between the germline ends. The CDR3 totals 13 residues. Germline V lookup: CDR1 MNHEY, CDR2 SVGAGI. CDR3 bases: TGTGCCAGCAGTCGGTCCTTTACCGGGGAGCTGTTTTTT. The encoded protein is CASSRSFTGELFF.

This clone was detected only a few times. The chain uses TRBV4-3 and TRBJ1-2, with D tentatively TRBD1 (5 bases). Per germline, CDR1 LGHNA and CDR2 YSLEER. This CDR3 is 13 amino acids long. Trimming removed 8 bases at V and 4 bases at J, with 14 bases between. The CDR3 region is CASGSRGLYGYTF. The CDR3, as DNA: TGCGCCAGCGGTTCACGGGGCCTCTATGGCTACACCTTC.

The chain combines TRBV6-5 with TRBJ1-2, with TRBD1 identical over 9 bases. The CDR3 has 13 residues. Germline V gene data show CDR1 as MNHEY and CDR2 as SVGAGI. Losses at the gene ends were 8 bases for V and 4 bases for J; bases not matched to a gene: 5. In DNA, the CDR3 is TGTGCCAGCCTAGGGACAGGGCGCTATGGCTACACCTTC. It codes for CASLGTGRYGYTF.

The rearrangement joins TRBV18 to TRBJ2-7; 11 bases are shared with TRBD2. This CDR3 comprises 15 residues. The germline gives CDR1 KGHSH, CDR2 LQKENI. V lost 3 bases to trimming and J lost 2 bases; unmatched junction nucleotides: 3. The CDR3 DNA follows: TGTGCCAGCTCACCGGGACTAGCGGAGACCTACGAGCAGTACTTC. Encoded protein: CASSPGLAETYEQYF.

CDR3 bases: TGTGCCACCAGCAGAGATTCTGGGCAGCGTCTCAATCGTCAGCCCCAGCATTTT. It is translated as CATSRDSGQRLNRQPQHF. The chain joins TRBV15 to TRBJ1-5, with D unresolved. Germline V gene lookup returns CDR1 LNHNV and CDR2 YYDKDF (reference sequence). V lost 0 bases, J lost 6 bases, and 21 bases lay in between. The CDR3 consists of 18 residues.

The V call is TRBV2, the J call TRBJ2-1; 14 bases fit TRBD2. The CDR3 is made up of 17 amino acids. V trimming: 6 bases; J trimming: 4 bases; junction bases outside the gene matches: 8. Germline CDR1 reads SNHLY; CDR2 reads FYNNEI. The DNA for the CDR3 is TGTGCCAGCAGCCTACGCGGACTAGCGGGGGGTTACAATGAGCAGTTCTTC. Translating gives CASSLRGLAGGYNEQFF.

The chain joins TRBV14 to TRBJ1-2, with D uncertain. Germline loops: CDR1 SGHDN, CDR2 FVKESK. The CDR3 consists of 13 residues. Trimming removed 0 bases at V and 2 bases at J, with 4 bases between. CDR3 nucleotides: TGTGCCAGCAGCCAAGACAAGAACTATGGCTACACCTTC. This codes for CASSQDKNYGYTF.

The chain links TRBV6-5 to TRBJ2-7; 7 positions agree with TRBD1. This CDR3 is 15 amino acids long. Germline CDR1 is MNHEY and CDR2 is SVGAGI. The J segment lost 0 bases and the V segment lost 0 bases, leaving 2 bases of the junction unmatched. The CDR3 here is CASSYSRQGSYEQYF. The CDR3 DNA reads TGTGCCAGCAGTTACTCTCGACAGGGCTCCTACGAGCAGTACTTC.

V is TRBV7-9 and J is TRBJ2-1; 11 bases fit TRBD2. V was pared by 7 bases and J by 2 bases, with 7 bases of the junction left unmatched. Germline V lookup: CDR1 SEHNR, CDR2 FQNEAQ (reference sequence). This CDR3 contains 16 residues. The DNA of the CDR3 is TGTGCCAGCACTCTAGCGGGAGGAGGTGCCTACAATGAGCAGTTCTTC. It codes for CASTLAGGGAYNEQFF.

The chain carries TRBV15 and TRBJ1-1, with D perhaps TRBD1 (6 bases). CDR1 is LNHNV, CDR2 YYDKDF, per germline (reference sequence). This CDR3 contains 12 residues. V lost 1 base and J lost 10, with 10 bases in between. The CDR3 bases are TGTGCCACCAGCAGAGTACAGGGAGCAGCTTTCTTT. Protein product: CATSRVQGAAFF.

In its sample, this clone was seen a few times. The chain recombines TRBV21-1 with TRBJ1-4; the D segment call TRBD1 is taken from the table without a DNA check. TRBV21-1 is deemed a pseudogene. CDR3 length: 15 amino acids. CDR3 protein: CASSPKQGKWEKLFF. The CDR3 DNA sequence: TGTGCCAGCAGCCCAAAACAGGGGAAGTGGGAAAAACTGTTTTTT.

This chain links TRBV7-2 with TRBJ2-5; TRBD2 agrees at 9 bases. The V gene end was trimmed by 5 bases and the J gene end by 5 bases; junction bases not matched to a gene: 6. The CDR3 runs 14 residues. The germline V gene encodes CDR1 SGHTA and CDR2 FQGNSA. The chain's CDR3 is CASSTSGRYETQYF. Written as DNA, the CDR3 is TGTGCCAGCAGCACAAGCGGGAGGTACGAGACCCAGTACTTC.

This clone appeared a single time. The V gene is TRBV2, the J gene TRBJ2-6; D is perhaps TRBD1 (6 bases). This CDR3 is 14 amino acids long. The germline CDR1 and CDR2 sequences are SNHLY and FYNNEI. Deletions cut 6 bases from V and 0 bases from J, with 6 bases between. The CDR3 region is CASRQGSGANVLTF. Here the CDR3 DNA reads TGTGCCAGCAGACAGGGCTCTGGGGCCAACGTCCTGACTTTC.

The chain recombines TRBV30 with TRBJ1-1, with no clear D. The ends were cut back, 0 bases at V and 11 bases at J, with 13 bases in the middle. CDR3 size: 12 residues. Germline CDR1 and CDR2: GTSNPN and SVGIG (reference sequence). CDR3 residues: CAWSVGPGWAFF. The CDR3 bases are TGTGCCTGGAGTGTTGGTCCCGGGTGGGCTTTCTTT.

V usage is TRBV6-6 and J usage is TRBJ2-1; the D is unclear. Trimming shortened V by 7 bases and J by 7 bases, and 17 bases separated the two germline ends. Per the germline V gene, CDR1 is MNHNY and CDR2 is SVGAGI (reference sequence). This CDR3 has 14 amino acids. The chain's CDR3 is CASTPKLLGNEQFF. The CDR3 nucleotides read TGTGCCAGCACCCCCAAGTTATTGGGGAATGAGCAGTTCTTC.

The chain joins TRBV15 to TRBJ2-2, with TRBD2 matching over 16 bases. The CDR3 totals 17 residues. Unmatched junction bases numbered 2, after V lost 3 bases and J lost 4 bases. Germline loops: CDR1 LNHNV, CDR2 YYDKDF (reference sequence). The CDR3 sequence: CATSRGTSGRVTGELFF. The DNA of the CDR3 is TGTGCCACCAGCAGGGGGACTAGCGGGAGGGTCACCGGGGAGCTGTTTTTT.

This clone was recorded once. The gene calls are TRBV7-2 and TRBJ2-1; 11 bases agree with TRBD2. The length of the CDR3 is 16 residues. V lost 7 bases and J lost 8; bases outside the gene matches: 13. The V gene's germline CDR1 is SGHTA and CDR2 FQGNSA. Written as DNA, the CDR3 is TGTGCCAGCAAGGCTAGCGGGGGGAATTCTCTCTATGAGCAGTTCTTC. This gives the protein CASKASGGNSLYEQFF.

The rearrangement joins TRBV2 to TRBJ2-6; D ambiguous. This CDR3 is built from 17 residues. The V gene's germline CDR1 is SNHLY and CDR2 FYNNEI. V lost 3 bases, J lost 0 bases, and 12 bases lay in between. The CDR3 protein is CASSENVVYSGANVLTF. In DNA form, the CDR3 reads TGTGCCAGCAGTGAGAACGTAGTTTACTCTGGGGCCAACGTCCTGACTTTC.

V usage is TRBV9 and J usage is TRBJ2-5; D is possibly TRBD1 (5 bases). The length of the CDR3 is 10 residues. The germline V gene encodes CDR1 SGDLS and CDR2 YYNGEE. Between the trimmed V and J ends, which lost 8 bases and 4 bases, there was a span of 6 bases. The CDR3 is CARGRETQYF. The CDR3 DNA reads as TGTGCCAGGGGGCGAGAGACCCAGTACTTC.

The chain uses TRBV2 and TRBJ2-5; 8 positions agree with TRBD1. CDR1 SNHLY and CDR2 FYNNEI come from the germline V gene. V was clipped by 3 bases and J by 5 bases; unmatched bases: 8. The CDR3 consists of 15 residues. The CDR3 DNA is TGTGCCAGCAGTGACTTACAGGGGGTAACGGAGACCCAGTACTTC. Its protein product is CASSDLQGVTETQYF.

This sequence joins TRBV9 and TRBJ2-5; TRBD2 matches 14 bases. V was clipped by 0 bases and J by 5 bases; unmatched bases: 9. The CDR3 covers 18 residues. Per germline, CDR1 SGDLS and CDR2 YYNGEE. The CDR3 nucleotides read TGTGCCAGCAGCGTAGGAGGGACTAGCGGGAGTCGGAGGGAGACCCAGTACTTC. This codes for CASSVGGTSGSRRETQYF.

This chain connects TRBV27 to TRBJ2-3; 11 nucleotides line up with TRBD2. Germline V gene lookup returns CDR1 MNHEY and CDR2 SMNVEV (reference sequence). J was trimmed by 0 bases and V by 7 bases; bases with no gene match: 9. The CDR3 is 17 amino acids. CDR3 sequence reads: CASTSGLAALSTDTQYF. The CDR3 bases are TGTGCCAGCACTTCGGGACTAGCGGCACTTAGCACAGATACGCAGTATTTT.

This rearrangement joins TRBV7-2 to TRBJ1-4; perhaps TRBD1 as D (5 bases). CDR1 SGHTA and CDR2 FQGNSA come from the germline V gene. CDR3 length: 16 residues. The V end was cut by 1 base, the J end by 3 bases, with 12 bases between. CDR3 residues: CASSLGGGQPNEKLFF. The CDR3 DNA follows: TGTGCCAGCAGCTTAGGGGGCGGCCAGCCTAATGAAAAACTGTTTTTT.

CDR3 loop: CASSQSTGQRETQYF. The CDR3 DNA reads as TGTGCCAGCAGCCAATCCACAGGGCAACGCGAGACCCAGTACTTC. The V gene is TRBV7-9, the J gene TRBJ2-5; D perhaps matches TRBD1 (6 bases). CDR3 length: 15 residues. V gave up 5 bases and J gave up 5 bases, with 18 bases separating them. From germline, CDR1 is SEHNR and CDR2 FQNEAQ (reference sequence).